This TCR beta chain was captured in a study of blood T cells in healthy people across ages. With regard to this clonotype: Its specificity is not known.

At least 5.5 micrograms of total RNA were extracted per sample. Then a second PCR, running roughly 7 to 11 cycles, was carried out with a sample-barcoded 5' primer and a J-beta primer mix. Tags on each cDNA molecule came from a template-switch adaptor with 12 random nucleotides. TCRdb fed the 5' RACE reads into MiXCR, producing one record per CDR3 protein. The sample lists roughly 2 million distinct CDR3 sequences, less than 50% seen once, with 2% to 2.5% in the top ten. General study points: Older age went with lower TCR beta diversity per million T cells, in a roughly linear way.

The V end was cut by 10 bases, the J end by 3 bases, with 15 bases between. CDR1 MNHEY and CDR2 SVGAGI come from the germline V gene. The CDR3 spans 13 residues. Sequencing was carried out using blood. The rearrangement joins TRBV6-5 to TRBJ1-2; D is ambiguous. The sequence was obtained from a woman in her 40s in good health. CDR3 nucleotide sequence: TGTGCCACCCGTCCGGGTCCTTACTATGGCTACACCTTC. It specifies CATRPGPYYGYTF.